The 22 T cell receptor beta chains in this list originate from one sample, sequenced in a study of cytomegalovirus exposure and HLA in healthy donors. The primer mix had 60 Vbeta and 13 Jbeta primers. Produced via immunoSEQ multiplex PCR; TCRdb's table is partial and in-frame only. The sample includes about 200,000 clones, 81% of them seen just once. The material sequenced was PBMCs. These receptors were collected from a man aged 35 to 55 in good health and CMV-seropositive.

The V call is TRBV6-1, the J call TRBJ2-5; the D gene is possibly TRBD1 (6 bases). The V and J ends lost 1 base and 4 bases respectively, with 10 bases between them. The germline gives CDR1 MNHNS, CDR2 SASEGT. The CDR3 spans 14 residues. The CDR3 loop is CASSEVGGRETQYF. CDR3 nucleotide sequence: TGTGCCAGCAGTGAAGTAGGGGGAAGAGAGACCCAGTACTTC.

With regard to this clone: At one boundary the junction diverges from the germline segment, which might be a read error. This chain joins TRBV5-1 and TRBJ1-6; D gene uncertain. Germline V CDR1 and CDR2: SGHRS, YFSETQ. This CDR3 is 16 amino acids long. CDR3 loop: CASRQPGNFYPFPPHF. In DNA form, the CDR3 reads TGCGCCAGCCGTCAGCCGGGAAACTTCTACCCCTTTCCCCCCCACTTT.

The genes are TRBV12-5 and TRBJ2-5; a weak D match, TRBD2 (7 bases). Deletions cut 1 base from V and 4 bases from J, with 19 bases between. Per the germline V gene, CDR1 is LGHNT and CDR2 is FRNRAP. The CDR3 spans 17 residues. CDR3 DNA sequence: TGTGCTAGTGGTTTGGGCACCGGGGGGCTAGTAGGAGAGACCCAGTACTTC. This encodes CASGLGTGGLVGETQYF.

The V and J genes are TRBV10-2 and TRBJ2-7; TRBD2 might be the D (5 bases). Trimming took off 2 bases at V and 9 bases at J, with 11 bases between the two ends. The CDR3 consists of 12 residues. Germline CDR1 WSHSY, CDR2 SAAADI. CDR3 in DNA: TGCGCCAGCAGTGAGAGTGGGAGCAGGCAGTACTTC. This sequence encodes CASSESGSRQYF.

This chain uses TRBV5-1 with TRBJ2-3, with 9 bases identical to TRBD2. Per the germline V gene, CDR1 is SGHRS and CDR2 is YFSETQ. The CDR3 is 18 residues long. J gave up 2 bases and V 4 bases, and 14 bases lay outside the gene matches. CDR3 DNA sequence: TGCGCCAGCAGCCAATGGACTAGCGCTAACCTGAACACAGATACGCAGTATTTT. It yields the protein CASSQWTSANLNTDTQYF.

This chain uses TRBV7-3 with TRBJ1-6; 7 bases align to TRBD1. CDR1 and CDR2 (germline): SGHTA, FQGTGA. V trimming: 5 bases; J trimming: 10 bases; junction bases outside the gene matches: 8. There are 14 residues in the CDR3. CDR3: CASSLDRAGSPLHF. The CDR3 DNA reads as TGTGCCAGCAGCCTTGACAGGGCCGGATCACCCCTCCACTTT.

Written as DNA, the CDR3 is TGCGCCAGCAGTTGGAACACTATGAACACTGAAGCTTTCTTT. Its translation: CASSWNTMNTEAFF. The gene calls are TRBV5-1 and TRBJ1-1; D ambiguous. This CDR3 has 14 residues. V lost 5 bases and J lost 0, with 11 bases in between. From germline, CDR1 is SGHRS and CDR2 YFSETQ.

This clone was observed a handful of times. This chain uses TRBV7-9 with TRBJ1-1, with 8 positions matching TRBD1. Germline values: CDR1 SEHNR, CDR2 FQNEAQ (reference sequence). V was clipped by 5 bases and J by 4 bases; unmatched bases: 9. The CDR3 has 15 residues. The CDR3 reads CASSIRGRGATEAFF. The CDR3 DNA sequence: TGTGCCAGCAGCATCAGGGGGCGCGGGGCCACTGAAGCTTTCTTT.

The chain links TRBV2 to TRBJ2-3; 9 nucleotides align to TRBD1. Germline V gene sequence: CDR1 SNHLY, CDR2 FYNNEI. The J segment lost 4 bases and the V segment lost 7 bases, leaving 6 bases of the junction unmatched. The CDR3 is made up of 14 amino acids. The CDR3 nucleotides are TGTGCCAGCACTCTCGGACAGGGGTCAGATACGCAGTATTTT. Residues: CASTLGQGSDTQYF.

The J gene is TRBJ1-1, the V gene TRBV9, with 9 bases lining up with TRBD1. V was pared by 4 bases and J by 1 base, with 5 bases of the junction left unmatched. The CDR3 consists of 15 residues. Germline V gene sequence: CDR1 SGDLS, CDR2 YYNGEE. Written as DNA, the CDR3 is TGTGCCAGCAGCCCCCGGACAGGGGAGAACACTGAAGCTTTCTTT. It specifies CASSPRTGENTEAFF.

V is TRBV11-2 and J is TRBJ2-5, with D perhaps TRBD1 (5 bases). This CDR3 comprises 15 residues. Germline CDR1 and CDR2: SGHAT and FQNNGV. The ends were cut back, 0 bases at V and 5 bases at J, with 13 bases in the middle. CDR3 region: CASSLDSGFGETQYF. CDR3 coding DNA: TGTGCCAGCAGCTTAGATTCAGGGTTTGGGGAGACCCAGTACTTC.

The CDR3 is CASSTADQGYSTEAFF. The CDR3 DNA sequence: TGTGCCAGCAGCACAGCAGACCAGGGGTACAGCACTGAAGCTTTCTTT. The V gene is TRBV11-2, the J gene TRBJ1-1; TRBD1 might be the D (6 bases). CDR1 SGHAT and CDR2 FQNNGV come from the germline V gene. The CDR3 is 16 amino acids. The germline V and J ends were trimmed by 5 bases and 4 bases, with 20 bases remaining between them.

The genes are TRBV6-5 and TRBJ1-2, with 7 bases aligning to TRBD1. The germline gives CDR1 MNHEY, CDR2 SVGAGI. The V segment lost 0 bases and the J segment 6 bases; nucleotides outside the gene matches: 10. The CDR3 loop spans 16 amino acids. The CDR3 nucleotides read TGTGCCAGCAGTTACTCGGGTAGGGGGCGTAGTAATGGCTACACCTTC. Translation: CASSYSGRGRSNGYTF.

This chain connects TRBV11-2 to TRBJ1-6; D is uncertain. The CDR3 length is 15 residues. The V gene lost 4 bases and the J gene lost 10 bases, with 17 bases spanning the gap. Germline CDR1 is SGHAT and CDR2 is FQNNGV. The CDR3 DNA reads as TGTGCCAGCAGCTCCCTGGGAGGGTTGGGGTCACCCCTCCACTTT. Translated, it gives CASSSLGGLGSPLHF.

The V and J genes are TRBV29-1 and TRBJ1-1; D is uncertain. The germline CDR1 and CDR2 sequences are SQVTM and ANQGSEA. This CDR3 has 13 residues. V lost 2 bases and J lost 5, with 12 bases in between. The CDR3 DNA is TGCAGCGTTGAATCGCGCTTGGAGACTGAAGCTTTCTTT. It is translated as CSVESRLETEAFF.

The chain has TRBV5-1 and TRBJ2-7; 8 positions match TRBD1. Looked up from germline, CDR1 is SGHRS and CDR2 is YFSETQ. V shed 0 bases and J 2 bases; nucleotides not matched to a gene: 4. This CDR3 is 15 amino acids long. The CDR3 DNA follows: TGCGCCAGCAGCTTGGCGGCAGGGGGCACCTACGAGCAGTACTTC. This sequence encodes CASSLAAGGTYEQYF.

The chain employs TRBV6-5 and TRBJ1-1, with a tentative D call TRBD1 (6 bases). The V end lost 5 bases, the J end lost 12 bases, and 16 bases lay between the germline ends. Germline lookup yields CDR1 MNHEY and CDR2 SVGAGI. This CDR3 has 12 residues. The CDR3 DNA follows: TGTGCCAGCAGTACCGGGGGGGACAAAACTTTCTTT. Its protein is CASSTGGDKTFF.

CDR3 nucleotides: TGTGCCAGTAGTGTACAGGGCTCCGGAAACACCATATATTTT. Protein sequence: CASSVQGSGNTIYF. The chain employs TRBV19 and TRBJ1-3; maybe TRBD1 (6 bases). The CDR3 runs 14 residues. Germline CDR1 LNHDA, CDR2 SQIVND (reference sequence). V lost 5 bases and J lost 4, with 12 bases in between. Based on the CDR3 plus reference TRBV19 and TRBJ1-3, the full variable domain is DGGITQSPKYLFRKEGQNVTLSCEQNLNHDAMYWYRQDPGQGLRLIYYSQIVNDFQKGDIAEGYSVSREKKESFPLTVTSAQKNPTAFYLCASSVQGSGNTIYFGEGSWLTVV.

V gene TRBV27 combines with J gene TRBJ1-2; D remains ambiguous. Looked up from germline, CDR1 is MNHEY and CDR2 is SMNVEV (reference sequence). This CDR3 region has 14 residues. Deletions cut 8 bases from V and 5 bases from J, with 18 bases between. This CDR3 is CASGRYGREYGYTF. The CDR3 nucleotides are TGTGCCAGCGGCCGGTATGGGAGGGAATATGGCTACACCTTC.

The chain links TRBV10-3 to TRBJ1-4; 11 bases map to TRBD1. CDR1 ENHRY and CDR2 SYGVKD come from the germline V gene. CDR3 size: 13 residues. V dropped 10 bases and J dropped 8; count of bases not matched to a gene: 6. DNA of the CDR3: TGTGCCACCGGGGACAGGGGGGTCGAAAAACTGTTTTTT. Its translation is CATGDRGVEKLFF.

CDR3 DNA sequence: TGTGCCAGCAGTTACGGGGGGGTTGAAGGGGAGACCCAGTACTTC. Encoded protein: CASSYGGVEGETQYF. The rearrangement uses TRBV6-5 and TRBJ2-5; 7 nucleotides agree with TRBD2. The germline V gene encodes CDR1 MNHEY and CDR2 SVGAGI. The CDR3 consists of 15 residues. The junction had 8 bases not matched to a gene; V was cut back by 2 bases and J by 5 bases.

This clone appeared once. The chain carries TRBV6-1 and TRBJ1-1, with D maybe TRBD1 (6 bases). The germline V and J ends were trimmed by 2 bases and 5 bases, with 12 bases remaining between them. The CDR3 has 14 amino acids. Germline values: CDR1 MNHNS, CDR2 SASEGT. The CDR3 loop reads CASSELGGRTEAFF. DNA for the CDR3: TGTGCCAGCAGTGAATTAGGGGGACGGACTGAAGCTTTCTTT.